This TCR beta chain was captured in a study of T-cell reconstitution after alpha-beta-depleted transplantation in children. V dropped 8 bases and J dropped 0 bases, with 13 bases sitting between them. Germline assignment: CDR1 SQVTM and CDR2 ANQGSEA. The CDR3 loop spans 13 amino acids. Unique molecular identifiers were incorporated into the prepared TCRbeta library. A single record per CDR3 protein comes from TCRdb applying MiXCR to the PCR reads. This sample carries hundreds of thousands of distinct CDR3 sequences, 10% to 15% of them seen once, and the ten largest clones take 2.2%. This clonotype came up a few times.

The chain is built from TRBV29-1 and TRBJ1-1, with D uncertain. The source material was PBMCs, mostly from graft donor cells, sampled 360 days after TCRalphabeta/CD19-depleted stem cell transplant. This clonotype was obtained from a male patient younger than 18 who had a stem cell transplant for acute myeloid leukemia, so the T cells may come from the graft donor. CDR3 sequence (DNA): TGCAGCTACCAGACAACCATGAACACTGAAGCTTTCTTT. The encoded protein is CSYQTTMNTEAFF. The full variable domain, its missing parts supplied by reference TRBV29-1 and TRBJ1-1, is SAVISQKPSRDICQRGTSLTIQCQVDSQVTMMFWYRQQPGQSLTLIATANQGSEATYESGFVIDKFPISRPNLTFSTLTVSNMSPEDSSIYLCSYQTTMNTEAFFGQGTRLTVV.